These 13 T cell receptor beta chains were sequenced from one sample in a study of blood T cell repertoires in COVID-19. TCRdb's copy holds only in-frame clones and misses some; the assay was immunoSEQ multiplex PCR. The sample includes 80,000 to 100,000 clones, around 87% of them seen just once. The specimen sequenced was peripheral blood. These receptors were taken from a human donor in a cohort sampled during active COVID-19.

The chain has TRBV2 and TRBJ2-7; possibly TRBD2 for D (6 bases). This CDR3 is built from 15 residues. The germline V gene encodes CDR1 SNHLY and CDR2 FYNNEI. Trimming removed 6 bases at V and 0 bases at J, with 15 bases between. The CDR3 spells CASRGGTDYSYEQYF. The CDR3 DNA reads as TGTGCCAGCAGGGGTGGGACGGACTACTCCTACGAGCAGTACTTC.

The CDR3 nucleotides read TGTGCCAGCAGTGACGACTGGGTACTATACGAGCAGTACTTC. Amino acids: CASSDDWVLYEQYF. The chain carries TRBV6-1 and TRBJ2-7, with D hard to call. The germline V and J ends were trimmed by 3 bases and 4 bases, with 13 bases remaining between them. The CDR3 has 14 amino acids. From germline, CDR1 is MNHNS and CDR2 SASEGT.

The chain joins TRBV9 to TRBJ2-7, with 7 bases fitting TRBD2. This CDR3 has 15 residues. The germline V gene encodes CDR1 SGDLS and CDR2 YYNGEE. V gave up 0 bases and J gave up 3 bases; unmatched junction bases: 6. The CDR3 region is CASSVGLAENYEQYF. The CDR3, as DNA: TGTGCCAGCAGCGTAGGGCTAGCGGAGAACTACGAGCAGTACTTC. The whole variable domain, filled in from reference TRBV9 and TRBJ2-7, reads DSGVTQTPKHLITATGQRVTLRCSPRSGDLSVYWYQQSLDQGLQFLIQYYNGEERAKGNILERFSAQQFPDLHSELNLSSLELGDSALYFCASSVGLAENYEQYFGPGTRLTVT.

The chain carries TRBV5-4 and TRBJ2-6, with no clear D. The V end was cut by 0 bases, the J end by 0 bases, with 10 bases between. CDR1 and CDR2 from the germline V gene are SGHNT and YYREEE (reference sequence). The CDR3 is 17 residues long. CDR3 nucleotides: TGTGCCAGCAGCTTGGACAGTCAAGTCTCTGGGGCCAACGTCCTGACTTTC. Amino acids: CASSLDSQVSGANVLTF.

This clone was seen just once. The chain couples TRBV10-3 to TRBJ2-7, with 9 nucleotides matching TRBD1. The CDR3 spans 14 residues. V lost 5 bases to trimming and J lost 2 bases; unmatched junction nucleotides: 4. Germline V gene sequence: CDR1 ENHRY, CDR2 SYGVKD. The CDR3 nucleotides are TGTGCCATCAGTCCAGGGACAGGGCCCTACGAGCAGTACTTC. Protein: CAISPGTGPYEQYF.

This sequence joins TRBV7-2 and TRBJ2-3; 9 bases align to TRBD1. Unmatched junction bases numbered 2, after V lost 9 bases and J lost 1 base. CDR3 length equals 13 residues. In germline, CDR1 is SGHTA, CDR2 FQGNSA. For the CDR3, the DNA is TGTGCCAGGAGGGACAGGGGCACAGATACGCAGTATTTT. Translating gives CARRDRGTDTQYF.

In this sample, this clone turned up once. The chain's CDR3 is CASSYSRQGGHEQYF. The DNA for the CDR3 is TGTGCCAGCAGTTACTCGCGGCAGGGGGGACACGAGCAGTACTTC. The chain combines TRBV6-5 with TRBJ2-7; perhaps TRBD1 as D (7 bases). Trimming pared 0 bases from V and 5 bases from J, leaving 14 bases between. The CDR3 loop spans 15 amino acids. The V gene's germline CDR1 is MNHEY and CDR2 SVGAGI.

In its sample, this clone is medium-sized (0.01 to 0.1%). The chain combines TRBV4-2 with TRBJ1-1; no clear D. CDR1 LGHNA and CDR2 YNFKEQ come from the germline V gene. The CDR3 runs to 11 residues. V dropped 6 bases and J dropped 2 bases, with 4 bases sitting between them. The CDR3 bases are TGTGCCAGCAGACTTAACACTGAAGCTTTCTTT. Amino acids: CASRLNTEAFF.

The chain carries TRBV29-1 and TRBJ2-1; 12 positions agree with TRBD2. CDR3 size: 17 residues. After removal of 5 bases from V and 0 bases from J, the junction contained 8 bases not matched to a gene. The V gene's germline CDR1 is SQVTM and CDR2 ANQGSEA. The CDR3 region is CSVTGLAGGSSYNEQFF. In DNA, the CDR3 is TGCAGCGTTACCGGCCTAGCGGGAGGGAGCTCCTACAATGAGCAGTTCTTC.

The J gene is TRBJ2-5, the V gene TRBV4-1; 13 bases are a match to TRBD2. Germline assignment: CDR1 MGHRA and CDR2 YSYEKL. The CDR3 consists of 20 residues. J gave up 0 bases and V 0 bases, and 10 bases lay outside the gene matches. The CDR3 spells CASSQEVGLAGEIDQETQYF. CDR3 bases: TGCGCCAGCAGCCAAGAGGTCGGACTAGCGGGAGAGATCGACCAAGAGACCCAGTACTTC.

CDR3 region: CASSYGPGGSRETQYF. Written as DNA, the CDR3 is TGTGCCAGCAGTTACGGTCCGGGAGGGTCCAGGGAGACCCAGTACTTC. The V call is TRBV6-2 or TRBV6-3, the J call TRBJ2-5; 8 bases are a match to TRBD2. The CDR3 spans 16 residues. Trimming removed 2 bases from V and 5 bases from J; junction bases left unmatched: 10. Germline-derived CDR1 and CDR2 are MNHEY and SVGEGT.

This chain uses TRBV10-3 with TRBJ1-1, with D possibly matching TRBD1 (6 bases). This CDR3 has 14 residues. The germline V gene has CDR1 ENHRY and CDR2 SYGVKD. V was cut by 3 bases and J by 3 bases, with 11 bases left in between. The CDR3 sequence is CAISDPDRHTEAFF. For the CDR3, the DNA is TGTGCCATCAGTGATCCGGACAGACACACTGAAGCTTTCTTT.

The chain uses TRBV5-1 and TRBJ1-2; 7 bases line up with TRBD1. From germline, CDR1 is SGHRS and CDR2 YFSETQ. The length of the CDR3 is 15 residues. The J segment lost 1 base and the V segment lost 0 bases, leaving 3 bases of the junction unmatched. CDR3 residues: CASSLGQGFNYGYTF. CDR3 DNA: TGCGCCAGCAGCTTGGGACAGGGTTTTAACTATGGCTACACCTTC.